The clone carrying this T cell receptor (beta chain) occurred many times. Via MiXCR, TCRdb re-called the 5' RACE reads, giving one row per CDR3 protein. Here the sample spans tens of thousands of distinct CDR3 sequences, around 6.5% being singletons. The CDR3 is 14 residues long. Germline lookup yields CDR1 SGHVS and CDR2 FNYEAQ. V was clipped by 5 bases and J by 2 bases, with 10 bases between them. The record originates from a study of early T cells in non-severe SARS-CoV-2 infection. J is TRBJ1-3 and V is TRBV7-6; D remains unclear. The sequences come from whole blood, collected at baseline. The source of this sequence is an adult who was a healthcare worker with PCR-confirmed SARS-CoV-2 infection or an uninfected control (not recorded which). CDR3 nucleotide sequence: TGTGCCAGCAGCCGTTACAAAACTGGAAACACCATATATTTT. Its protein product is CASSRYKTGNTIYF.